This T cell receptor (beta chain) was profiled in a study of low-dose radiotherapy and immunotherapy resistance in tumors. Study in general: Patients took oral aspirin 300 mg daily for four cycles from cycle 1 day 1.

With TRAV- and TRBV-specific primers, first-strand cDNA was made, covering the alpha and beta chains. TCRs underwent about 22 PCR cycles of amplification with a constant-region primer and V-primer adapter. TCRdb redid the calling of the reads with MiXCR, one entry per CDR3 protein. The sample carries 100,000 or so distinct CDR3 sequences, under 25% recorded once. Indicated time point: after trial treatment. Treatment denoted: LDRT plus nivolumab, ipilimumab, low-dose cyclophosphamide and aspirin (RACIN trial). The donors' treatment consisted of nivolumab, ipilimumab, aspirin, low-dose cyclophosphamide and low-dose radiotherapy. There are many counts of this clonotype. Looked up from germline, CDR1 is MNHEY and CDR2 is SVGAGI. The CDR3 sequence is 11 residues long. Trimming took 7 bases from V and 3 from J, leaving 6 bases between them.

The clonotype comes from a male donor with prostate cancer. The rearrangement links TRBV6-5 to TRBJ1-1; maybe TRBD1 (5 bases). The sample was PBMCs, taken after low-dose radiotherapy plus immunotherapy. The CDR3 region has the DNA TGTGCCAGCATCAGGGACACTGAAGCTTTCTTT. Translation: CASIRDTEAFF.